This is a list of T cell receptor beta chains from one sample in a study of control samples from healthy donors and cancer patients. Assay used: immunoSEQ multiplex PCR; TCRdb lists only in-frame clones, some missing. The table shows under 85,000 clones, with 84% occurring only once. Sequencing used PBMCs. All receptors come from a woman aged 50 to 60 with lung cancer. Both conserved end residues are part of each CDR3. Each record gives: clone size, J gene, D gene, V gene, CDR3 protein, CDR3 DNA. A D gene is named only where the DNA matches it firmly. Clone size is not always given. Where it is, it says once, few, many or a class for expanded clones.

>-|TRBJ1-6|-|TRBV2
CASSEGRGRGNSPLHF
TGTGCCAGCAGTGAAGGGAGAGGGAGGGGAAATTCACCCCTCCACTTT
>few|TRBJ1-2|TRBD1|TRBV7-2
CASSVTGGNGYTF
TGTGCCAGCAGCGTAACAGGGGGTAATGGCTACACCTTC
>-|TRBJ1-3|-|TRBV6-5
CASSYGSSSGNTIYF
TGTGCCAGCAGTTACGGGAGTTCGAGCGGAAACACCATATATTTT
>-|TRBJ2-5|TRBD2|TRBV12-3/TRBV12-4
CASTIFPGLPYF
TGTGCCAGCACCATCTTTCCGGGACTACCGTACTTC
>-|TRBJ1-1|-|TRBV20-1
CSARTGEEAFF
TGCAGTGCTAGGACGGGGGAGGAAGCTTTCTTT
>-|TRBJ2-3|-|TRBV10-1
CASSEWYRANNTDTQYF
TGCGCCAGCAGTGAGTGGTACAGGGCTAATAACACAGATACGCAGTATTTT
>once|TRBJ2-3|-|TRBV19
CASSIVSLGTDTQYF
TGTGCCAGTAGTATAGTGTCGCTCGGAACAGATACGCAGTATTTT
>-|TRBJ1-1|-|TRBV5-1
CASSIGNTEAFF
TGCGCCAGCAGCATAGGGAACACTGAAGCTTTCTTT
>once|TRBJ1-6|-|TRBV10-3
CAIRPGTQNNSPLHF
TGTGCCATCAGACCCGGGACACAGAATAATTCACCCCTCCACTTT
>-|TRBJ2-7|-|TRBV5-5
CASSWGTLDYEQYF
TGTGCCAGCAGCTGGGGGACCCTAGACTACGAGCAGTACTTC
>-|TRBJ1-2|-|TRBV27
CASSLWAGDGYTF
TGTGCCAGCAGTTTATGGGCGGGGGATGGCTACACCTTC
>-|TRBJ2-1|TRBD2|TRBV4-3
CASSQERASGANNEQFF
TGCGCCAGCAGCCAAGAACGGGCTAGCGGAGCGAACAATGAGCAGTTCTTC
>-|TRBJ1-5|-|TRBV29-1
CSARDSNQPQHF
TGCAGCGCCAGAGATAGCAATCAGCCCCAGCATTTT
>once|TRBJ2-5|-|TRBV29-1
CSVVIPLSETQYF
TGCAGCGTGGTGATTCCTCTTTCAGAGACCCAGTACTTC
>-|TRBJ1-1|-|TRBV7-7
CASSENSNTEAFF
TGTGCCAGCAGCGAAAACTCGAACACTGAAGCTTTCTTT
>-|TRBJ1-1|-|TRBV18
CASSPVLARTEAFF
TGTGCCAGCTCACCAGTTTTGGCGAGGACTGAAGCTTTCTTT
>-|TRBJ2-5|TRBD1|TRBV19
CASSRGLQETQYF
TGTGCCAGCAGTAGGGGGCTGCAAGAGACCCAGTACTTC
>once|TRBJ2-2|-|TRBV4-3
CASSQRWDAGELFF
TGCGCCAGCAGCCAAAGATGGGACGCCGGGGAGCTGTTTTTT
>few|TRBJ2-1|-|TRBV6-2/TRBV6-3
CASSYGAGRYNEQFF
TGTGCCAGCAGTTACGGGGCAGGGAGGTACAATGAGCAGTTCTTC
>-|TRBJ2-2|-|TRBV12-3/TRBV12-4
CASNRVAGELFF
TGTGCCAGCAATAGAGTAGCCGGGGAGCTGTTTTTT
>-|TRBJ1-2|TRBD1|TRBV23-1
CASSQSNHSGQGGYGYTF
TGCGCCAGCAGTCAATCGAATCACAGTGGACAGGGGGGCTATGGCTACACCTTC
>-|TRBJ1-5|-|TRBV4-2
CASSQATVDQPQHF
TGTGCCAGCAGCCAAGCTACAGTAGATCAGCCCCAGCATTTT
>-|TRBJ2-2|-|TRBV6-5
CASSRTPNTGELFF
TGTGCCAGCAGCCGGACACCGAACACCGGGGAGCTGTTTTTT
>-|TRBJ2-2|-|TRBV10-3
CAISEEDRNTGELFF
TGTGCCATCAGTGAGGAAGATCGGAACACCGGGGAGCTGTTTTTT
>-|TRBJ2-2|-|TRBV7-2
CASSLGAGWTGELFF
TGTGCCAGCAGCTTAGGGGCGGGGTGGACCGGGGAGCTGTTTTTT
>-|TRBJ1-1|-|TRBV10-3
CAIGGVNTEAFF
TGTGCCATCGGAGGGGTGAACACTGAAGCTTTCTTT
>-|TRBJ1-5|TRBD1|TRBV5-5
CASSPGGLSNQPQHF
TGTGCCAGCAGCCCAGGGGGTTTGAGCAATCAGCCCCAGCATTTT
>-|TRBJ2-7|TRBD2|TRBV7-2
CASSQLAGLDEQYF
TGTGCCAGCAGCCAACTAGCGGGGCTCGACGAGCAGTACTTC
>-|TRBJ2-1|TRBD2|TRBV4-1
CASSQERAGDNEQFF
TGCGCCAGCAGCCAAGAGAGGGCGGGGGACAATGAGCAGTTCTTC
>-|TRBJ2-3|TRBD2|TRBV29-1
CSVVAGGRTDTQYF
TGCAGCGTTGTAGCGGGGGGCCGGACAGATACGCAGTATTTT
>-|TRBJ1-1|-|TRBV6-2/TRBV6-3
CASSLHPNTEAFF
TGTGCCAGCAGTTTACACCCGAACACTGAAGCTTTCTTT
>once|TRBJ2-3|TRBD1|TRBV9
CASSDDRGADTQYF
TGTGCCAGCAGCGACGACAGGGGGGCAGATACGCAGTATTTT
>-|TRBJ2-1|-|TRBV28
CASSRGGSYNEQFF
TGTGCCAGCTCGAGGGGAGGCTCCTACAATGAGCAGTTCTTC
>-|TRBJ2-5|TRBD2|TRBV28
CASRRPTSGGGTQYF
TGTGCCAGCAGACGTCCTACTAGCGGGGGCGGGACCCAGTACTTC
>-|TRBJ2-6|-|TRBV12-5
CASGLVQDGRSGANVLTF
TGTGCTAGTGGTTTGGTACAGGACGGACGCTCTGGGGCCAACGTCCTGACTTTC
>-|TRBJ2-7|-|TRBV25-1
CASSKSGGVSAYEQYF
TGTGCCAGCAGTAAATCAGGGGGGGTAAGCGCCTACGAGCAGTACTTC
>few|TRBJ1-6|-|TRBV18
CASSPSGGANSPLHF
TGTGCCAGCTCACCTAGCGGGGGTGCTAATTCACCCCTCCACTTT
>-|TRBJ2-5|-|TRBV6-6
CASSRQIQETQYF
TGTGCCAGCAGTCGTCAGATTCAAGAGACCCAGTACTTC
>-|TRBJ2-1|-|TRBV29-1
CSAAEGAYEQFF
TGCAGCGCCGCGGAGGGAGCCTATGAGCAGTTCTTC
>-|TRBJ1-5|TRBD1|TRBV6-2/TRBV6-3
CASSYGTGSYQPQHF
TGTGCCAGCAGTTACGGGACAGGGTCCTACCAGCCCCAGCATTTT
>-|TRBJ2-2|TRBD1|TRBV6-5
CASRIQGTGELFF
TGTGCCAGCAGGATACAGGGGACCGGGGAGCTGTTTTTT
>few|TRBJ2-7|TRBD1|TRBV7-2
CASSLVGTGYYEQYF
TGTGCCAGCAGCTTAGTCGGGACAGGGTACTACGAGCAGTACTTC
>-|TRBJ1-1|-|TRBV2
CASSVGVRANTEAFF
TGTGCCAGCAGTGTAGGAGTGAGAGCGAACACTGAAGCTTTCTTT
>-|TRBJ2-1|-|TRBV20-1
CSAKDNEQFF
TGCAGTGCAAAGGACAATGAGCAGTTCTTC
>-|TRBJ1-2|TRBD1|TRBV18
CASSPDRGHRGYTF
TGTGCCAGCTCACCAGACAGGGGGCATCGTGGCTACACCTTC
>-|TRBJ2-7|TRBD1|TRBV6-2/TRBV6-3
CASSWGTDYSEQYF
TGTGCCAGCAGTTGGGGGACAGACTATAGCGAGCAGTACTTC
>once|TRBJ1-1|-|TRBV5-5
CASSFYTTSEAFF
TGTGCCAGCAGCTTTTATACAACCTCTGAAGCTTTCTTT
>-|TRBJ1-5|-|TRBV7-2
CASSTQFSNQPQHF
TGTGCCAGCAGTACCCAGTTTTCCAATCAGCCCCAGCATTTT
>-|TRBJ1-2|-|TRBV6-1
CASSEAGGALGYTF
TGTGCCAGCAGTGAAGCCGGTGGGGCTCTTGGCTACACCTTC
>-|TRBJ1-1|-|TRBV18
CASSAEMGTEAFF
TGTGCCAGCTCAGCTGAGATGGGCACTGAAGCTTTCTTT
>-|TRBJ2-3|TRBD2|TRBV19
CASNKGLAGADTQYF
TGTGCCAGTAATAAGGGACTAGCGGGGGCAGATACGCAGTATTTT
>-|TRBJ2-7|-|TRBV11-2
CASSLDRANSYEQYF
TGTGCCAGCAGCTTAGATAGGGCCAACTCCTACGAGCAGTACTTC
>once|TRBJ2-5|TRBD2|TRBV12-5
CASAAGADVETQYF
TGTGCTAGTGCAGCGGGGGCTGATGTGGAGACCCAGTACTTC
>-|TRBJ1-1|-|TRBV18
CASSPPMGAPEAFF
TGTGCCAGCTCACCACCGATGGGGGCGCCTGAAGCTTTCTTT
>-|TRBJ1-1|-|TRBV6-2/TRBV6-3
CASSLVFANTEAFF
TGTGCCAGCAGTCTGGTCTTTGCGAACACTGAAGCTTTCTTT